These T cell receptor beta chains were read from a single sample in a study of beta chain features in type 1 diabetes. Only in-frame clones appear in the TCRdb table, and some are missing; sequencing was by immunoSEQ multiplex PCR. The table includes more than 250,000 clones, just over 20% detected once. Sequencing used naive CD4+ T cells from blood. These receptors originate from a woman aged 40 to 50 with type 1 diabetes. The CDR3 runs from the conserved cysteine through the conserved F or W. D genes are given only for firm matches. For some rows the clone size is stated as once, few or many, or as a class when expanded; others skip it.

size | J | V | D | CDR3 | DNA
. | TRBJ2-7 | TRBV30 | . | CAWSVGPGPYEQYF | TGTGCCTGGAGCGTAGGGCCAGGGCCCTACGAGCAGTACTTC
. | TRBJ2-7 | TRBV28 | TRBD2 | CASSLSSGASYEQYF | TGTGCCAGCAGTTTATCTAGCGGGGCTTCCTACGAGCAGTACTTC
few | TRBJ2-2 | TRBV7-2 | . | CASSRTGDTGELFF | TGTGCCAGCAGCCGAACAGGTGACACCGGGGAGCTGTTTTTT
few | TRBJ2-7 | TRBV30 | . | CAWDPSGYEQYF | TGTGCCTGGGATCCATCGGGTTACGAGCAGTACTTC
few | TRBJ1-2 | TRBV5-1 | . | CASSLPGQNYGYTF | TGCGCCAGCAGCTTGCCCGGACAGAACTATGGCTACACCTTC
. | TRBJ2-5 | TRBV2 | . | CASERVDGTQYF | TGTGCCAGCGAGAGGGTCGATGGGACCCAGTACTTC
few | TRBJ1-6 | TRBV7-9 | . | CASSLVLENSPLHF | TGTGCCAGCAGCTTAGTTCTAGAGAATTCACCCCTCCACTTT
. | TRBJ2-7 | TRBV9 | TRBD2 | CASSVAPAGARSYEQYF | TGTGCCAGCAGCGTAGCCCCAGCGGGAGCCCGCTCCTACGAGCAGTACTTC
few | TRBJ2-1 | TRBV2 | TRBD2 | CASSEEWTSGDEQFF | TGTGCCAGCAGTGAGGAGTGGACTAGCGGGGATGAGCAGTTCTTC
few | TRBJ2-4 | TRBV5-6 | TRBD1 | CASSIQGTKNIQYF | TGTGCCAGCAGCATACAGGGGACCAAAAACATTCAGTACTTC
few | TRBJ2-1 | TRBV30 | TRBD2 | CAWSVGTSGYNEQFF | TGTGCCTGGAGTGTAGGGACTAGCGGGTACAATGAGCAGTTCTTC
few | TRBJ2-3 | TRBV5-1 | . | CASSFGRTGSTDTQYF | TGCGCCAGCAGCTTCGGACGTACAGGGAGCACAGATACGCAGTATTTT
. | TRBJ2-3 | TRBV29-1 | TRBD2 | CSVGLAETDTQYF | TGCAGCGTTGGACTAGCGGAAACAGATACGCAGTATTTT
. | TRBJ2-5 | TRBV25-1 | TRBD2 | CASSELDAGEQETQYF | TGTGCCAGCAGTGAACTGGATGCGGGGGAACAAGAGACCCAGTACTTC
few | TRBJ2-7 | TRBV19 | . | CASSPGGYEQYF | TGTGCCAGTAGCCCCGGAGGGTACGAGCAGTACTTC
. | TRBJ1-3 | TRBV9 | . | CASSVSGLTGNTIYF | TGTGCCAGCAGCGTTTCGGGGTTGACTGGAAACACCATATATTTT
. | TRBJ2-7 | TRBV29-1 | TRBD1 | CSVLTGTGEGEQYF | TGCAGCGTCCTCACTGGGACAGGGGAGGGCGAGCAGTACTTC
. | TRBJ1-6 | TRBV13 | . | CASSLQGYNSPLHF | TGTGCCAGCAGCTTGCAGGGCTATAATTCACCCCTCCACTTT
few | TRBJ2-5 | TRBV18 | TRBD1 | CASSGTGETQYF | TGTGCCAGCTCAGGGACAGGAGAGACCCAGTACTTC
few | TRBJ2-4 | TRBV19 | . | CASSGELAKNIQYF | TGTGCCAGTAGCGGGGAATTGGCCAAAAACATTCAGTACTTC
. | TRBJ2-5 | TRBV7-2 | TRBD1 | CASSSGGHKETQYF | TGTGCCAGCAGCTCAGGGGGTCATAAAGAGACCCAGTACTTC
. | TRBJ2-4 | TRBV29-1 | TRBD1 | CSAGQGAGIQYF | TGCAGCGCAGGACAGGGGGCGGGCATTCAGTACTTC
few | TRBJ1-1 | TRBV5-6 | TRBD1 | CASSAGTGVGTEAFF | TGTGCCAGCAGCGCCGGGACAGGGGTTGGGACTGAAGCTTTCTTT
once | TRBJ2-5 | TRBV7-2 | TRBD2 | CASSFTSGGPETQYF | TGTGCCAGCAGCTTCACTAGCGGGGGGCCGGAGACCCAGTACTTC
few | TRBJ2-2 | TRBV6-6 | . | CATREGELFF | TGTGCCACCCGGGAAGGGGAGCTGTTTTTT
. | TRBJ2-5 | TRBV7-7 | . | CASSLSREETQYF | TGTGCTAGCAGCTTAAGCAGGGAAGAGACCCAGTACTTC